Following are 21 T cell receptor beta chains from one sample sequenced in a study of tumor-infiltrating lymphocytes in oesophageal squamous cell carcinoma. In TCRdb, the PCR reads were re-called with MiXCR into one record per CDR3 protein. This table has about 17,000 distinct CDR3 sequences, over 40% appearing once. Sequencing was performed on normal esophageal tissue next to the tumor. The receptors originated from a female donor with esophageal squamous cell carcinoma.

A note on this clonotype: The CDR3 does not close with the conserved phenylalanine or tryptophan, likely indicating a read error. Because the CDR3's place on the DNA is in doubt, the DNA is left out and the CDR3 is given as listed by TCRdb. The V and J genes are TRBV7-2 and TRBJ2-1. CDR1 and CDR2 (germline): SGHTA, FQGNSA. The CDR3 has 13 residues if both end residues are counted. CDR3: CASSLSYEQYFGN.

Ten or more counts support this clonotype. Just one base apart from a much larger clone, this may be a read error. DNA of the CDR3: TGTGCCAGCAGTCCATATGTTTGGGTAGGGACGGGGGGCAATGAGCAGTACTTC. It specifies CASSPYVWVGTGGNEQYF. The chain carries TRBV27 and TRBJ2-1; a possible D gene is TRBD2 (7 bases). The tail of the sequence fits TRBJ2-7 better, so the J call may be wrong. Looked up from germline, CDR1 is MNHEY and CDR2 is SMNVEV (reference sequence). This CDR3 has 18 amino acids.

The J gene is TRBJ2-2, the V gene TRBV7-3; 14 bases agree with TRBD2. This CDR3 region has 19 residues. Germline V gene sequence: CDR1 SGHTA, CDR2 FQGTGA. V shed 5 bases and J 0 bases; nucleotides not matched to a gene: 8. Here the CDR3 DNA reads TGTGCCAGCAGCCCGGGACTAGCGGGGGCCCACCCGAACACCGGGGAGCTGTTTTTT. It specifies CASSPGLAGAHPNTGELFF.

Notes on this clonotype: Since the CDR3 does not end with the conserved phenylalanine or tryptophan, this likely comes from a read error. Because the CDR3's place on the DNA is in doubt, the DNA is left out and the CDR3 is given as listed by TCRdb. The rearrangement links TRBV7-3 to TRBJ2-1; TRBD1 is taken as the D call from the table, unchecked against the DNA. Ends included, the CDR3 has 18 residues. Germline V gene sequence: CDR1 SGHTA, CDR2 FQGTGA. This CDR3 is CASSLTSGTGGSGLTFGN.

This clonotype appeared once. The chain employs TRBV7-6 and TRBJ2-5; tentative D call: TRBD2 (5 bases). Judging by the DNA end, TRBJ2-7 fits better; the J call may be wrong. This CDR3 region has 14 residues. Germline V gives CDR1 SGHVS, CDR2 FNYEAQ. The CDR3 nucleotides are TGTGCCAGCAGCTTGGCAGAGGGTCCCTACGAGCAGTACTTC. Translation: CASSLAEGPYEQYF.

The chain employs TRBV12-3 or TRBV12-4 and TRBJ1-2, with 7 bases fitting TRBD1. CDR3 length: 14 residues. Trimming removed 5 bases from V and 2 bases from J; junction bases left unmatched: 5. In nucleotides, the CDR3 is TGTGCCAGCAGTCCTGGGACAGTCAACTATGGCTACACCTTC. Encoded protein: CASSPGTVNYGYTF.

This clonotype is medium-sized (0.01 to 0.1%). The chain employs TRBV7-2 and TRBJ2-1, with 7 bases fitting TRBD1. This CDR3 region has 15 residues. The germline gives CDR1 SGHTA, CDR2 FQGNSA. Losses at the gene ends were 4 bases for V and 7 bases for J; bases not matched to a gene: 10. The CDR3 DNA reads as TGTGCCAGCAGCTCCAAGACAGGGTATGAGAATGAGCAGTTCTTC. Its protein is CASSSKTGYENEQFF.

This clonotype was detected many times. A read error is possible here, since a much larger clone lies one base away. This chain uses TRBV6-6 with TRBJ2-5; D may be TRBD2 (5 bases). V gave up 2 bases and J gave up 11 bases, with 21 bases separating them. Germline V CDR1 and CDR2: MNHNY, SVGAGI (reference sequence). This CDR3 region has 15 residues. This CDR3 reads CASSYRGSSYNEQYF. DNA of the CDR3: TGTGCCAGCAGTTACCGGGGAAGCTCCTACAATGAGCAGTACTTC.

This rearrangement joins TRBV7-2 to TRBJ1-1; D possibly corresponds to TRBD1 (6 bases). The V end lost 1 base, the J end lost 3 bases, and 24 bases lay between the germline ends. The CDR3 has 19 amino acids. Germline lookup yields CDR1 SGHTA and CDR2 FQGNSA. CDR3 sequence reads: CASSLGPLAATGGHTEAFF. CDR3 DNA: TGTGCCAGCAGCTTAGGTCCTCTCGCTGCGACAGGAGGGCACACTGAAGCTTTCTTT.

Only a few counts were recorded for this clonotype. This sequence joins TRBV7-2 and TRBJ2-7, with D unclear. The J call may not be correct, given that the DNA end is closer to TRBJ2-5. Germline loops: CDR1 SGHTA, CDR2 FQGNSA. CDR3 length: 14 residues. As DNA, the CDR3 is TGTGCCAGCAGCTTAGCAGCCACCCAAGAGACCCAGTACTTC. It is translated as CASSLAATQETQYF.

Many counts were recorded for this clonotype. The gene calls are TRBV5-1 and TRBJ2-3; D gene unclear. Trimming removed 0 bases from V and 8 bases from J, with 13 bases in between. The germline gives CDR1 SGHRS, CDR2 YFSETQ. The CDR3 is made up of 14 amino acids. CDR3 nucleotides: TGCGCCAGCAGCTTGGAAAGAGCCCTAGGTACGCAGTATTTT. Translation gives CASSLERALGTQYF.

The V and J genes are TRBV28 and TRBJ2-7; possible D gene TRBD1, 6 bases. Judging by the DNA end, TRBJ2-1 fits better; the J call may be wrong. This CDR3 comprises 16 residues. Per germline, CDR1 MDHEN and CDR2 SYDVKM. Here the CDR3 DNA reads TGTGCCAGCCATTCTGCAGGGGCCCCGTGGGTCAATGAGCAGTTCTTC. Its protein is CASHSAGAPWVNEQFF.

Remarks on this clonotype: At one end the junction does not follow the germline gene, possibly because of a read error. The chain joins TRBV5-6 to TRBJ2-4; 9 bases agree with TRBD2. This CDR3 is built from 11 residues. Germline loops: CDR1 SGHDT, CDR2 YYEEEE. The CDR3 region has the DNA TGTGTCAGCAGCTCCGGGACTAGCTTGCACTTC. Protein sequence: CVSSSGTSLHF.

This CDR3 reads CASSLGTSGRGTGEQYF. The CDR3 DNA sequence: TGTGCCAGCAGCTTAGGGACTAGCGGGAGGGGGACAGGGGAGCAGTACTTC. The chain uses TRBV7-9 and TRBJ2-5; TRBD2 agrees at 15 bases. From germline, CDR1 is SEHNR and CDR2 FQNEAQ (reference sequence). Trimming at V came to 1 base and at J to 11 bases, leaving 11 bases not matched to a gene. This CDR3 is built from 17 residues.

V and J are TRBV7-2 and TRBJ2-3, with 11 bases matching TRBD2. The assigned J gene may be wrong: the sequence end matches TRBJ2-5 better. The CDR3 totals 17 residues. Germline CDR1 is SGHTA and CDR2 is FQGNSA. CDR3 nucleotides: TGTGCCAGCATTCACACTCGAACTAGCGGGGGATCTGGGACCCAGTACTTC. Translated: CASIHTRTSGGSGTQYF.

This clonotype was detected a few times. The genes are TRBV19 and TRBJ2-7; D not resolved. The length of the CDR3 is 14 residues. V lost 0 bases, J lost 3 bases, and 9 bases lay in between. Per the germline V gene, CDR1 is LNHDA and CDR2 is SQIVND (reference sequence). The CDR3 sequence is CASSIDGQFYEQYF. The DNA for the CDR3 is TGTGCCAGTAGTATAGATGGGCAGTTCTACGAGCAGTACTTC.

This clonotype was seen only a few times. Here the CDR3 omits its conserved ending phenylalanine or tryptophan, so a read error is the likely source. No DNA is shown, since the ends of the CDR3 on it are uncertain; the CDR3 is the one TCRdb lists. V is TRBV28 and J is TRBJ2-7; no DNA check was done on the table's D call, TRBD1. The CDR3 is made up of 15 amino acids, end residues included. Germline V gene data show CDR1 as MDHEN and CDR2 as SYDVKM. The CDR3 sequence: CASRMGQVSGYTFGS.

On this clonotype: The CDR3 does not end in the conserved phenylalanine or tryptophan, so this is likely a read error. It is unclear where the CDR3 begins or ends on the DNA, so no DNA is shown, and the CDR3 is as TCRdb lists it. This sequence joins TRBV5-4 and TRBJ2-7; the table calls TRBD1, which could not be checked here. The CDR3 adds up to 16 amino acids, both ends counted. The germline gives CDR1 SGHNT, CDR2 YYREEE (reference sequence). The chain's CDR3 is CASSPTGGGYGYTFGS.

This clonotype was counted a few times. The junction differs from germline at one of its ends, possibly a read error. The CDR3 is CASSLRAGDGYEQYF. DNA of the CDR3: TGTGCCAGCAGCCTCAGAGCGGGAGACGGCTACGAGCAGTACTTT. The V call is TRBV7-8, the J call TRBJ2-5; 8 bases map to TRBD2. The CDR3 consists of 15 residues. CDR1 is SGHVS, CDR2 FQNEAQ, per germline.

This sequence joins TRBV7-6 and TRBJ2-5, with a weak D call TRBD1 (6 bases). Per the germline V gene, CDR1 is SGHVS and CDR2 is FNYEAQ. V lost 5 bases to trimming and J lost 1 base, with 17 bases between them. The CDR3 consists of 16 residues. The CDR3 sequence is CASSLSLTQGQETQYF. As DNA, the CDR3 is TGTGCCAGCAGCCTATCCTTGACACAGGGCCAAGAGACCCAGTACTTC.

The chain has TRBV27 and TRBJ2-5; 13 bases map to TRBD2. The DNA end lines up better with TRBJ2-1; the J call may be wrong. Germline CDR1 and CDR2: MNHEY and SMNVEV (reference sequence). CDR3 length equals 22 residues. The CDR3 is CASTPGQGILAGGPRSYNEQFF. The CDR3 bases are TGTGCCAGCACCCCGGGACAGGGGATACTAGCGGGAGGGCCGCGATCCTACAATGAGCAGTTCTTC.